The 5 T cell receptor beta chains below were found in one sample sequenced in a study of human thymus T cells. Libraries were prepared by immunoSEQ multiplex PCR; TCRdb keeps only in-frame clonotypes and omits some of them. The sample has some 120,000 clones, around 94% seen once; the top ten hold 0.024%. Thymus was obtained from resections taken during corrective heart surgery. Sequenced material: thymus tissue. The receptor source for this set is a boy in the first two years of life with a congenital heart defect but otherwise immunologically healthy.

The chain employs TRBV28 and TRBJ2-7; D not certain. Trimming removed 3 bases at V and 1 base at J, with 7 bases between. CDR1 and CDR2 (germline): MDHEN, SYDVKM. The CDR3 length is 13 residues. CDR3 nucleotides: TGTGCCAGCAGTTTGGAGCTGTCCTACGAGCAGTACTTC. Protein: CASSLELSYEQYF.

V gene TRBV5-1 combines with J gene TRBJ2-7; possible D gene TRBD2, 6 bases. V lost 0 bases and J 4 bases, leaving 11 bases between the germline ends. The CDR3 covers 14 residues. CDR1 SGHRS and CDR2 YFSETQ come from the germline V gene. The CDR3 loop is CASSLAGSGYEQYF. CDR3 coding DNA: TGCGCCAGCAGCTTGGCCGGGAGCGGTTACGAGCAGTACTTC. The variable domain in full, with the rest retrieved from reference TRBV5-1 and TRBJ2-7, is KAGVTQTPRYLIKTRGQQVTLSCSPISGHRSVSWYQQTPGQGLQFLFEYFSETQRNKGNFPGRFSGRQFSNSRSEMNVSTLELGDSALYLCASSLAGSGYEQYFGPGTRLTVT.

In DNA, the CDR3 is TGTGCCAGCAGCTTAGGGACTACGGTCTTCTTC. It specifies CASSLGTTVFF. The chain couples TRBV7-6 to TRBJ2-1, with D maybe TRBD2 (6 bases). The CDR3 has 11 residues. Germline V gene lookup returns CDR1 SGHVS and CDR2 FNYEAQ. Trimming took off 1 base at V and 16 bases at J, with 11 bases between the two ends.

The J gene is TRBJ1-2, the V gene TRBV25-1, with TRBD1 identical over 12 bases. The CDR3 is made up of 15 amino acids. The germline V gene has CDR1 MGHDK and CDR2 SYGVNS. The V and J ends lost 3 bases and 8 bases, in that order; junction bases with no gene match: 7. The CDR3 here is CASSDPGQGASGYTF. The CDR3 bases are TGTGCCAGCAGTGATCCGGGACAGGGGGCCTCCGGCTACACCTTC.

The chain joins TRBV6-1 to TRBJ2-7, with D perhaps TRBD2 (5 bases). The CDR3 has 18 residues. V was pared by 3 bases and J by 0 bases, with 21 bases between. Germline loops: CDR1 MNHNS, CDR2 SASEGT. This CDR3 is CASSDESPRGRSSYEQYF. The CDR3 nucleotides are TGTGCCAGCAGTGACGAGTCCCCGAGAGGGCGCAGCTCCTACGAGCAGTACTTC.